The next 32 T cell receptor beta chains were all read from a single sample in a study of glioma-infiltrating T cells after dendritic cell vaccination. The time point: after dendritic cell vaccination, including at tumor progression/relapse. Clones were read by immunoSEQ multiplex PCR, and TCRdb kept only the in-frame ones, dropping some. The sample lists about 63,000 clones; 70% to 90% were seen once. The starting material was blood, obtained after dendritic cell vaccination. These receptor sequences come from a human donor with glioblastoma.

This clone was seen a single time. The chain links TRBV5-4 to TRBJ2-3, with 8 bases that match TRBD2. Germline assignment: CDR1 SGHNT and CDR2 YYREEE (reference sequence). The ends lost 4 bases at V and 2 bases at J; junction bases unmatched: 9. The CDR3 sequence is 16 residues long. Here the CDR3 DNA reads TGTGCCAGCAGCCTCCCCGGACTAGCACCCACAGATACGCAGTATTTT. Protein sequence: CASSLPGLAPTDTQYF. The full variable domain, rest sourced from reference TRBV5-4 and TRBJ2-3, is ETGVTQSPTHLIKTRGQQVTLRCSSQSGHNTVSWYQQALGQGPQFIFQYYREEENGRGNFPPRFSGLQFPNYSSELNVNALELDDSALYLCASSLPGLAPTDTQYFGPGTRLTVL.

The gene calls are TRBV10-3 and TRBJ1-5; D remains unclear. Germline CDR1 reads ENHRY; CDR2 reads SYGVKD. CDR3 length: 13 amino acids. V lost 2 bases and J lost 4, with 6 bases in between. The CDR3 nucleotides read TGTGCCATCAGTGAGGGCCTGAATCAGCCCCAGCATTTT. Translated, it gives CAISEGLNQPQHF.

The rearrangement joins TRBV27 to TRBJ1-5; TRBD1 agrees at 9 bases. Germline lookup yields CDR1 MNHEY and CDR2 SMNVEV (reference sequence). There are 16 residues in the CDR3. J lost 4 bases, V lost 1 base, and 5 bases had no gene match. The CDR3 spells CASSLFGTGRNQPQHF. DNA of the CDR3: TGTGCCAGCAGTTTATTTGGGACAGGGAGGAATCAGCCCCAGCATTTT.

The rearrangement links TRBV7-3 to TRBJ2-3; possible D gene TRBD2, 6 bases. The CDR3 runs 14 residues. Germline values: CDR1 SGHTA, CDR2 FQGTGA. V was shortened by 5 bases and J by 2 bases, with 11 bases between the two germline ends. The CDR3 DNA reads TGTGCCAGCAGCGAGCGGGCCACCACAGATACGCAGTATTTT. This encodes CASSERATTDTQYF.

The chain is built from TRBV2 and TRBJ2-7, with 9 bases that match TRBD2. With 8 bases clipped from V and 3 bases from J, the junction kept 5 bases outside the gene matches. Germline V gene sequence: CDR1 SNHLY, CDR2 FYNNEI. This CDR3 is 13 amino acids long. The CDR3, as DNA: TGTGCCAGCGGCGGGGGGGAAATCTACGAGCAGTACTTC. It specifies CASGGGEIYEQYF.

This CDR3 is CASSAPGLAGMGNEQFF. The CDR3 nucleotides read TGCGCCAGCAGCGCACCGGGACTAGCGGGGATGGGCAATGAGCAGTTCTTC. The rearrangement uses TRBV5-1 and TRBJ2-1; 13 bases are shared with TRBD2. The germline V gene encodes CDR1 SGHRS and CDR2 YFSETQ. The CDR3 spans 17 residues. V lost 4 bases and J lost 6; bases outside the gene matches: 10. The complete variable domain, with remaining parts taken from reference TRBV5-1 and TRBJ2-1, reads KAGVTQTPRYLIKTRGQQVTLSCSPISGHRSVSWYQQTPGQGLQFLFEYFSETQRNKGNFPGRFSGRQFSNSRSEMNVSTLELGDSALYLCASSAPGLAGMGNEQFFGPGTRLTVL.

The chain couples TRBV11-2 to TRBJ2-5; 9 bases agree with TRBD1. The CDR3 totals 15 residues. CDR1 and CDR2 from the germline V gene are SGHAT and FQNNGV. The trim removed 3 bases at V and 5 bases at J, leaving 7 bases unmatched. CDR3: CASSLGTGWRETQYF. CDR3 nucleotide sequence: TGTGCCAGCAGCTTGGGGACAGGGTGGAGGGAGACCCAGTACTTC.

The chain combines TRBV7-8 with TRBJ1-2, with D hard to call. CDR3 size: 12 residues. Trimming left V 0 bases short and J 7 bases short, with 6 bases between. Germline CDR1 reads SGHVS; CDR2 reads FQNEAQ. The CDR3 sequence: CASSLAGFGYTF. CDR3 DNA: TGTGCCAGCAGCTTAGCCGGGTTTGGCTACACCTTC.

The chain couples TRBV7-2 to TRBJ2-5; the match to TRBD2 covers 11 bases. The junction had 11 bases not matched to a gene; V was cut back by 4 bases and J by 7 bases. The CDR3 runs to 16 residues. The V gene's germline CDR1 is SGHTA and CDR2 FQGNSA. The CDR3 DNA reads as TGTGCCAGCAGCTCAGTAGCGGGGGGGCCGGGTGGGACCCAGTACTTC. Translated: CASSSVAGGPGGTQYF. The full variable domain, completed using reference TRBV7-2 and TRBJ2-5, is GAGVSQSPSNKVTEKGKDVELRCDPISGHTALYWYRQSLGQGLEFLIYFQGNSAPDKSGLPSDRFSAERTGGSVSTLTIQRTQQEDSAVYLCASSSVAGGPGGTQYFGPGTRLLVL.

The CDR3 bases are TGTGCCAGCAGCTTACGTAGTAGCGGGGGGCCCAATGAGCAGTTCTTC. Amino acid sequence: CASSLRSSGGPNEQFF. This chain uses TRBV7-4 with TRBJ2-1; 10 bases are a match to TRBD2. The germline V gene has CDR1 SGHVT and CDR2 SQSDAQ. V dropped 2 bases and J dropped 6; count of bases not matched to a gene: 7. CDR3 length equals 16 residues.

The chain couples TRBV6-4 to TRBJ2-3; 9 nucleotides line up with TRBD1. The J segment lost 4 bases and the V segment lost 3 bases, leaving 8 bases of the junction unmatched. The CDR3 sequence is 16 residues long. Germline-derived CDR1 and CDR2 are MRHNA and SNTAGT. DNA for the CDR3: TGTGCCAGCAGTGAATTTGGGACAGGGTTTCCAGATACGCAGTATTTT. As protein: CASSEFGTGFPDTQYF.

This clone was recorded once. The chain couples TRBV5-1 to TRBJ2-1; D call uncertain. V shed 0 bases and J shed 5 bases, with 6 bases lying between them. In germline, CDR1 is SGHRS, CDR2 YFSETQ. The CDR3 has 13 residues. CDR3 amino acids: CASSLDFNNEQFF. Here the CDR3 DNA reads TGCGCCAGCAGCTTGGACTTCAACAATGAGCAGTTCTTC. Full variable domain (rest looked up from reference TRBV5-1 and TRBJ2-1): KAGVTQTPRYLIKTRGQQVTLSCSPISGHRSVSWYQQTPGQGLQFLFEYFSETQRNKGNFPGRFSGRQFSNSRSEMNVSTLELGDSALYLCASSLDFNNEQFFGPGTRLTVL.

This chain joins TRBV7-2 and TRBJ1-6; D possibly corresponds to TRBD1 (5 bases). CDR1 and CDR2 (germline): SGHTA, FQGNSA. Trimming cost V 1 base and J 5 bases, with 6 bases left between them. CDR3 length: 14 residues. The CDR3 DNA reads as TGTGCCAGCAGCTTAGGACAGAATAATTCACCCCTCCACTTT. Its protein is CASSLGQNNSPLHF.

The V call is TRBV19, the J call TRBJ2-2; perhaps TRBD1 as D (6 bases). V lost 3 bases and J lost 3, with 11 bases in between. Germline V gene lookup returns CDR1 LNHDA and CDR2 SQIVND (reference sequence). The CDR3 is made up of 15 amino acids. The CDR3 coding sequence is TGTGCCAGTAGTATTTGGGACACTTACACCGGGGAGCTGTTTTTT. Translated: CASSIWDTYTGELFF.

Note on this clone: This sample includes further DNA sequences coding for the same CDR3. The CDR3 loop is CASSISGNYGYTF. The CDR3 coding sequence is TGTGCCAGTAGTATTTCGGGGAACTATGGCTACACCTTC. The rearrangement joins TRBV19 to TRBJ1-2; D unresolved. In germline, CDR1 is LNHDA, CDR2 SQIVND (reference sequence). V lost 3 bases and J lost 2, with 7 bases in between. The CDR3 has 13 amino acids.

This chain uses TRBV9 with TRBJ2-3; D remains ambiguous. Deletions cut 1 base from V and 6 bases from J, with 9 bases between. The germline CDR1 and CDR2 sequences are SGDLS and YYNGEE. The CDR3 extends over 13 amino acids. DNA for the CDR3: TGTGCCAGCAGCGTAAATTTGGGCGATACGCAGTATTTT. Residues: CASSVNLGDTQYF.

This sequence joins TRBV7-9 and TRBJ1-2; a weak D match, TRBD1 (6 bases). V dropped 2 bases and J dropped 8 bases, with 18 bases sitting between them. The CDR3 is made up of 15 amino acids. The V gene's germline CDR1 is SEHNR and CDR2 FQNEAQ (reference sequence). DNA of the CDR3: TGTGCCAGCAGCTTACAAGCAGGGGAGCTGCGGGGCTACACCTTC. It specifies CASSLQAGELRGYTF.

V gene TRBV5-1 combines with J gene TRBJ2-7; TRBD1 aligns across 8 bases. V was clipped by 3 bases and J by 7 bases; unmatched bases: 3. The CDR3 is 12 residues long. Germline values: CDR1 SGHRS, CDR2 YFSETQ. The CDR3 here is CASSSRGLEQYF. The CDR3 coding sequence is TGCGCCAGCAGCTCCAGGGGGCTTGAGCAGTACTTC.

This rearrangement joins TRBV4-1 to TRBJ2-7, with a weak D call TRBD2 (6 bases). The CDR3 is 14 amino acids. Germline CDR1 reads MGHRA; CDR2 reads YSYEKL. Trimming removed 3 bases at V and 5 bases at J, with 14 bases between. The CDR3 sequence is CASSQGGITDEQYF. CDR3 DNA: TGCGCCAGCAGCCAGGGGGGAATCACGGACGAGCAGTACTTC.

This clone appeared once. The V and J genes are TRBV4-2 and TRBJ1-3, with D possibly being TRBD1 (6 bases). Per the germline V gene, CDR1 is LGHNA and CDR2 is YNFKEQ. V dropped 0 bases and J dropped 2 bases, with 14 bases sitting between them. CDR3 length equals 17 residues. CDR3 coding DNA: TGTGCCAGCAGCCAAGAAGGGACACTAGATACTGGAAACACCATATATTTT. This codes for CASSQEGTLDTGNTIYF.

The genes are TRBV5-1 and TRBJ1-4, with no clear D. V shed 3 bases and J shed 8 bases, with 14 bases lying between them. The CDR3 is 14 residues long. Germline-derived CDR1 and CDR2 are SGHRS and YFSETQ. The CDR3 DNA reads TGCGCCAGCAGCTCGAATTCCTACGGGGAAAAACTGTTTTTT. Translation gives CASSSNSYGEKLFF.

This rearrangement joins TRBV6-5 to TRBJ2-7; perhaps TRBD2 as D (5 bases). The ends were cut back, 0 bases at V and 4 bases at J, with 10 bases in the middle. The CDR3 runs 14 residues. The germline gives CDR1 MNHEY, CDR2 SVGAGI. The CDR3 region is CASSYSSSMYEQYF. CDR3 sequence (DNA): TGTGCCAGCAGTTACTCGTCTAGCATGTACGAGCAGTACTTC.

This chain joins TRBV11-3 and TRBJ2-7, with TRBD1 identical over 9 bases. This CDR3 has 16 amino acids. The V segment lost 4 bases and the J segment 6 bases; nucleotides outside the gene matches: 13. CDR1 and CDR2 (germline): SGHNT, YENEEA. The CDR3 DNA sequence: TGTGCCAGCAGCTCGCCCTCCGGGACAGGGAACTTCGAGCAGTACTTC. Residues: CASSSPSGTGNFEQYF.

In this sample, this clone turned up a few times. V usage is TRBV5-5 and J usage is TRBJ2-7; D unresolved. This CDR3 has 14 residues. Trimming took 2 bases from V and 2 from J, leaving 11 bases between them. CDR1 SGHKS and CDR2 YYEKEE come from the germline V gene (reference sequence). The DNA of the CDR3 is TGTGCCAGCAGCTTTAGAGACAAGACCTACGAGCAGTACTTC. Protein: CASSFRDKTYEQYF. The full variable domain, completed using reference TRBV5-5 and TRBJ2-7, is DAGVTQSPTHLIKTRGQQVTLRCSPISGHKSVSWYQQVLGQGPQFIFQYYEKEERGRGNFPDRFSARQFPNYSSELNVNALLLGDSALYLCASSFRDKTYEQYFGPGTRLTVT.

This chain uses TRBV27 with TRBJ2-7; D is unresolved. Germline CDR1 and CDR2: MNHEY and SMNVEV (reference sequence). This CDR3 region has 13 residues. Trimming left V 0 bases short and J 3 bases short, with 6 bases between. In DNA form, the CDR3 reads TGTGCCAGCAGTTTATCGTCCGTCTACGAGCAGTACTTC. This encodes CASSLSSVYEQYF.

The chain employs TRBV11-3 and TRBJ1-2; 10 nucleotides line up with TRBD1. Trimming cost V 5 bases and J 9 bases; bases outside gene matches: 21. The CDR3 is 18 amino acids. Germline CDR1 is SGHNT and CDR2 is YENEEA. CDR3 in amino acids: CASSTGTGVGIWKASYTF. As DNA, the CDR3 is TGTGCCAGCAGCACCGGGACAGGGGTCGGGATATGGAAGGCTAGCTACACCTTC.

This chain joins TRBV4-1 and TRBJ1-1, with a possible D match to TRBD1 (6 bases). This CDR3 region has 14 residues. Germline V gene data show CDR1 as MGHRA and CDR2 as YSYEKL. Trimming pared 1 base from V and 5 bases from J, leaving 11 bases between. The CDR3 coding sequence is TGCGCCAGCAGCCAAGGCTCAGGGGAAACTGAAGCTTTCTTT. This codes for CASSQGSGETEAFF.

This chain's CDR3 is CASSPGLLLAGDNEQFF. DNA of the CDR3: TGTGCCAGCTCCCCCGGATTGTTGCTAGCGGGGGATAATGAGCAGTTCTTC. The chain couples TRBV18 to TRBJ2-1; 10 nucleotides agree with TRBD2. The V gene end was trimmed by 6 bases and the J gene end by 7 bases; junction bases not matched to a gene: 15. This CDR3 comprises 17 residues. CDR1 is KGHSH and CDR2 is LQKENI in the germline V gene.

This sequence joins TRBV11-2 and TRBJ2-3, with 7 bases matching TRBD2. CDR1 SGHAT and CDR2 FQNNGV come from the germline V gene. V gave up 5 bases and J gave up 3 bases; unmatched junction bases: 5. This CDR3 comprises 14 residues. This chain's CDR3 is CASSQSGVTDTQYF. For the CDR3, the DNA is TGTGCCAGCAGCCAGAGCGGGGTAACAGATACGCAGTATTTT.

V usage is TRBV27 and J usage is TRBJ2-3, with 9 bases matching TRBD1. This CDR3 has 16 amino acids. The junction had 8 bases not matched to a gene; V was cut back by 4 bases and J by 3 bases. Germline V gives CDR1 MNHEY, CDR2 SMNVEV (reference sequence). Here the CDR3 DNA reads TGTGCCAGCAGTTCCCTTCCAGGGACAGGGACAGATACGCAGTATTTT. Its protein product is CASSSLPGTGTDTQYF.

The chain links TRBV4-1 to TRBJ1-5, with TRBD1 matching 7 bases. This CDR3 is built from 18 residues. In germline, CDR1 is MGHRA, CDR2 YSYEKL. The J segment lost 1 base and the V segment lost 1 base, leaving 10 bases of the junction unmatched. The CDR3 region has the DNA TGCGCCAGCAGCCAAGGCTACCTACAGGGGTCAAGCAATCAGCCCCAGCATTTT. This encodes CASSQGYLQGSSNQPQHF.

The rearrangement joins TRBV6-5 to TRBJ2-5; the match to TRBD2 covers 10 bases. CDR1 and CDR2 (germline): MNHEY, SVGAGI. V dropped 7 bases and J dropped 4; count of bases not matched to a gene: 9. The CDR3 sequence is 15 residues long. The DNA for the CDR3 is TGTGCCAGCACCCATAGCGGGGGGAGAATAGAGACCCAGTACTTC. It encodes CASTHSGGRIETQYF.